These 2 T cell receptor beta chains share one sample of origin, sequenced in a study of graft-versus-host responses after intestinal transplantation. No antigen has been identified for these receptors. TCRdb's copy holds only in-frame clones and misses some; the assay was immunoSEQ multiplex PCR. Of over 85,000 clones detected, over 85% appear once; the ten largest clones hold roughly 0.5%. The sample here was unstimulated CD8+ T cells sorted from spleen or lymph node cells, taken before intestinal transplant. These receptors originate from a human donor who received an intestinal transplant.

The V call is TRBV10-1, the J call TRBJ1-1; D ambiguous. Per the germline V gene, CDR1 is WNHNN and CDR2 is SYGVQD (reference sequence). The CDR3 is 12 amino acids. V dropped 2 bases and J dropped 4 bases, with 5 bases sitting between them. The CDR3 DNA follows: TGCGCCAGCAGTGAGGCGGGCACTGAAGCTTTCTTT. Its protein product is CASSEAGTEAFF.

Note on this clone: The same CDR3 arises from other DNA sequences in this sample as well. The chain has TRBV27 and TRBJ1-5; D may be TRBD1 (5 bases). From germline, CDR1 is MNHEY and CDR2 SMNVEV (reference sequence). Trimming took 2 bases from V and 7 from J, leaving 6 bases between them. The CDR3 runs 12 residues. The CDR3 bases are TGTGCCAGCAGTTTAAGGGGACAGCCCCAGCATTTT. This gives the protein CASSLRGQPQHF.